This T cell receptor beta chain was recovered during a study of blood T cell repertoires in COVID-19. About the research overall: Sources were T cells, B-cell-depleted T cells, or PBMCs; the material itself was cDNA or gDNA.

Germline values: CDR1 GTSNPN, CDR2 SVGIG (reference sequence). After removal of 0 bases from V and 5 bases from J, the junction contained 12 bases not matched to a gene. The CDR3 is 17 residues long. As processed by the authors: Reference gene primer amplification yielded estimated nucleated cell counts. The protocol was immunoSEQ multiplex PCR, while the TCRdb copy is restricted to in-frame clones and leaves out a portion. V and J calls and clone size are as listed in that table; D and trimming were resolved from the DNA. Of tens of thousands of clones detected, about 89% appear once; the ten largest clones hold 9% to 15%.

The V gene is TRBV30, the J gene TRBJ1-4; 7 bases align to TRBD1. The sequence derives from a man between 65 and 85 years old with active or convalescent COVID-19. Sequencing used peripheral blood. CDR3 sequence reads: CAWSVARGSSGNEKLFF. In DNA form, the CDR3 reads TGTGCCTGGAGTGTGGCCAGGGGGAGTTCTGGGAATGAAAAACTGTTTTTT.